Shown below are 24 T cell receptor beta chains from a single sample sequenced in a study of cytomegalovirus exposure and HLA in healthy donors. The PCR ran on 60 Vbeta and 13 Jbeta primers. Only in-frame clones appear in the TCRdb table, and some are missing; sequencing was by immunoSEQ multiplex PCR. The sample holds some 110,000 clones; 55% to 75% are singletons and the top ten take 8% to 9.5%. Material for sequencing was PBMCs. These receptors all stem from a man younger than 40 in good health and CMV-seropositive.

This clone was found a few times. V and J are TRBV5-6 and TRBJ2-2; 13 nucleotides align to TRBD2. There are 17 residues in the CDR3. CDR1 and CDR2 (germline): SGHDT, YYEEEE. Germline trimming cut 4 bases from V and 3 bases from J; bases unmatched to any gene: 6. CDR3 sequence (DNA): TGTGCCAGCAGCGCTCGGACTAGCGGGAGTGACACCGGGGAGCTGTTTTTT. Protein product: CASSARTSGSDTGELFF.

This rearrangement joins TRBV27 to TRBJ2-5; 8 bases agree with TRBD1. CDR1 MNHEY and CDR2 SMNVEV come from the germline V gene (reference sequence). The CDR3 is made up of 17 amino acids. Germline trimming cut 1 base from V and 2 bases from J; bases unmatched to any gene: 9. The CDR3 DNA sequence: TGTGCCAGCAGTTTATTTAAAGATAGGACAGGGCAAGAGACCCAGTACTTC. This encodes CASSLFKDRTGQETQYF.

CDR3: CASRTGRGFDQPQHF. Written as DNA, the CDR3 is TGTGCCAGCAGAACTGGCCGGGGGTTCGATCAGCCCCAGCATTTT. The chain is built from TRBV6-5 and TRBJ1-5, with D perhaps matching TRBD1 (5 bases). Germline lookup yields CDR1 MNHEY and CDR2 SVGAGI. Trimming removed 6 bases from V and 5 bases from J, with 17 bases in between. The CDR3 extends over 15 amino acids.

The chain carries TRBV19 and TRBJ2-3; 9 positions agree with TRBD1. Germline CDR1 is LNHDA and CDR2 is SQIVND (reference sequence). J was trimmed by 1 base and V by 3 bases; bases with no gene match: 17. The CDR3 loop spans 20 amino acids. The CDR3 bases are TGTGCCAGTAGTATTTTTCCCCCTACGACAGGGGGATCTCGCACAGATACGCAGTATTTT. Protein sequence: CASSIFPPTTGGSRTDTQYF.

The rearrangement joins TRBV9 to TRBJ1-2, with 7 bases fitting TRBD1. Per germline, CDR1 SGDLS and CDR2 YYNGEE. V dropped 0 bases and J dropped 2; count of bases not matched to a gene: 1. The CDR3 loop spans 14 amino acids. The DNA of the CDR3 is TGTGCCAGCAGCGTAGCGGGACAGAACTATGGCTACACCTTC. It yields the protein CASSVAGQNYGYTF.

This clone was detected a few times. V usage is TRBV9 and J usage is TRBJ2-1, with 12 bases fitting TRBD2. Germline V gene lookup returns CDR1 SGDLS and CDR2 YYNGEE. This CDR3 comprises 16 residues. Trimming took 0 bases from V and 7 from J; bases not matched to a gene: 5. The CDR3 loop reads CASSVAASGGANEQFF. For the CDR3, the DNA is TGTGCCAGCAGCGTAGCAGCTAGCGGGGGGGCAAATGAGCAGTTCTTC.

The CDR3 protein is CASSLSGGEGQETQYF. CDR3 DNA: TGTGCCAGCAGTTTATCTGGGGGGGAGGGCCAAGAGACCCAGTACTTC. V usage is TRBV28 and J usage is TRBJ2-5; 7 nucleotides align to TRBD2. This CDR3 spans 16 amino acids. With 1 base clipped from V and 1 base from J, the junction kept 6 bases outside the gene matches. The germline V gene has CDR1 MDHEN and CDR2 SYDVKM.

The CDR3 reads CAISDQGISYGYTF. CDR3 in DNA: TGTGCCATCAGTGATCAGGGGATCAGCTATGGCTACACCTTC. The V call is TRBV10-3, the J call TRBJ1-2, with a tentative D call TRBD1 (6 bases). The germline CDR1 and CDR2 sequences are ENHRY and SYGVKD. The CDR3 contains 14 residues. V lost 3 bases and J lost 4, with 12 bases in between.

The chain employs TRBV2 and TRBJ2-7, with TRBD2 matching over 10 bases. CDR3 size: 15 residues. V was pared by 8 bases and J by 2 bases, with 9 bases of the junction left unmatched. Germline values: CDR1 SNHLY, CDR2 FYNNEI. The CDR3 DNA sequence: TGTGCCAGCGGGGAAGCGGGGGGGGAGACCTACGAGCAGTACTTC. Translating it yields CASGEAGGETYEQYF. Drawing the rest from reference TRBV2 and TRBJ2-7, the complete variable domain is EPEVTQTPSHQVTQMGQEVILRCVPISNHLYFYWYRQILGQKVEFLVSFYNNEISEKSEIFDDQFSVERPDGSNFTLKIRSTKLEDSAMYFCASGEAGGETYEQYFGPGTRLTVT.

The chain employs TRBV4-1 and TRBJ2-5; 9 bases match TRBD2. V trimming: 5 bases; J trimming: 3 bases; junction bases outside the gene matches: 4. This CDR3 is built from 14 residues. Germline-derived CDR1 and CDR2 are MGHRA and YSYEKL. The CDR3, as DNA: TGCGCCAGCAGCTCCTGGACTAGCGAAGAGACCCAGTACTTC. As protein: CASSSWTSEETQYF.

The CDR3 protein is CSCLTGGAWSGELFF. CDR3 DNA sequence: TGCAGCTGCCTGACAGGGGGCGCGTGGTCCGGGGAGCTGTTTTTT. The V call is TRBV29-1, the J call TRBJ2-2; 10 bases align to TRBD1. In germline, CDR1 is SQVTM, CDR2 ANQGSEA. This CDR3 is built from 15 residues. V was clipped by 8 bases and J by 6 bases; unmatched bases: 12.

The chain combines TRBV6-5 with TRBJ2-1; TRBD1 matches at 8 bases. The CDR3 consists of 14 residues. The V segment lost 6 bases and the J segment 10 bases; nucleotides outside the gene matches: 11. Germline V lookup: CDR1 MNHEY, CDR2 SVGAGI. The CDR3 protein is CASRPGQAPGEQFF. The CDR3 DNA follows: TGTGCCAGCAGACCGGGACAGGCCCCTGGGGAGCAGTTCTTC.

The V call is TRBV4-3, the J call TRBJ1-5; maybe TRBD1 (6 bases). V was clipped by 4 bases and J by 6 bases, with 16 bases between them. This CDR3 is built from 15 residues. Germline lookup yields CDR1 LGHNA and CDR2 YSLEER. The CDR3 loop reads CASSPEGGIGQPQHF. The CDR3 bases are TGCGCCAGCAGCCCAGAAGGGGGAATCGGTCAGCCCCAGCATTTT.

As regards this clone: One end of the junction varies from germline; a read error may be responsible. In DNA form, the CDR3 reads TGTGCTAGCAGCCTCGGACAGGGACGAGGACCGGCCGGGGAGCTGTTTTTT. Translating it yields CASSLGQGRGPAGELFF. This chain uses TRBV7-7 with TRBJ2-2, with 8 bases that match TRBD1. The CDR3 spans 17 residues. From germline, CDR1 is SSHAT and CDR2 FNYEAQ (reference sequence).

In this sample, this clone turned up once. V is TRBV5-6 and J is TRBJ2-3; TRBD2 matches 8 bases. J was trimmed by 0 bases and V by 0 bases; bases with no gene match: 3. The CDR3 runs 16 residues. Germline V gene lookup returns CDR1 SGHDT and CDR2 YYEEEE. The CDR3, as DNA: TGTGCCAGCAGCTTGGGAACTAGCGGTAGCACAGATACGCAGTATTTT. Translation gives CASSLGTSGSTDTQYF. Full variable domain (outside the CDR3, taken from reference TRBV5-6 and TRBJ2-3): DAGVTQSPTHLIKTRGQQVTLRCSPKSGHDTVSWYQQALGQGPQFIFQYYEEEERQRGNFPDRFSGHQFPNYSSELNVNALLLGDSALYLCASSLGTSGSTDTQYFGPGTRLTVL.

The chain recombines TRBV9 with TRBJ2-1; 14 bases line up with TRBD2. Trimming took 6 bases from V and 3 from J; bases not matched to a gene: 17. This CDR3 is 20 amino acids long. CDR1 SGDLS and CDR2 YYNGEE come from the germline V gene. CDR3 protein: CASTALGTSGSVNSYNEQFF. Here the CDR3 DNA reads TGTGCCAGCACAGCCCTCGGGACTAGCGGGAGTGTTAATAGCTACAATGAGCAGTTCTTC.

The chain recombines TRBV27 with TRBJ1-4; D call uncertain. The germline CDR1 and CDR2 sequences are MNHEY and SMNVEV (reference sequence). V lost 5 bases, J lost 8 bases, and 18 bases lay in between. The CDR3 spans 15 residues. This CDR3 reads CASSPLPRVYEKLFF. The CDR3 DNA reads TGTGCCAGCAGTCCTCTTCCGAGAGTGTACGAAAAACTGTTTTTT. Looking up the rest from reference TRBV27 and TRBJ1-4 gives the full variable domain: EAQVTQNPRYLITVTGKKLTVTCSQNMNHEYMSWYRQDPGLGLRQIYYSMNVEVTDKGDVPEGYKVSRKEKRNFPLILESPSPNQTSLYFCASSPLPRVYEKLFFGSGTQLSVL.

This rearrangement joins TRBV19 to TRBJ1-1; 12 nucleotides align to TRBD1. Germline values: CDR1 LNHDA, CDR2 SQIVND (reference sequence). CDR3 length: 17 residues. After removal of 11 bases from V and 4 bases from J, the junction contained 17 bases not matched to a gene. The CDR3 sequence: CACLPRGQGARPTEAFF. The DNA for the CDR3 is TGTGCCTGCCTCCCCCGGGGACAGGGGGCGCGACCCACTGAAGCTTTCTTT.

This chain uses TRBV6-5 with TRBJ1-1, with D perhaps TRBD1 (6 bases). Trimming removed 0 bases at V and 4 bases at J, with 12 bases between. CDR3 length: 15 residues. Germline V gives CDR1 MNHEY, CDR2 SVGAGI. The CDR3: CASSYSTAGVTEAFF. CDR3 sequence (DNA): TGTGCCAGCAGTTACTCCACCGCAGGGGTCACTGAAGCTTTCTTT.

This clone was picked up a small number of times. V usage is TRBV9 and J usage is TRBJ1-6; no reliable D call. The CDR3 loop spans 15 amino acids. Per the germline V gene, CDR1 is SGDLS and CDR2 is YYNGEE. V gave up 4 bases and J gave up 7 bases, with 15 bases separating them. In nucleotides, the CDR3 is TGTGCCAGCAGCACGAACGGGGAAAACAATTCACCCCTCCACTTT. Its translation is CASSTNGENNSPLHF.

The rearrangement uses TRBV5-4 and TRBJ2-1; weak D call: TRBD1 (5 bases). The V end lost 4 bases, the J end lost 10 bases, and 12 bases lay between the germline ends. CDR1 is SGHNT, CDR2 YYREEE, per germline (reference sequence). This CDR3 is built from 12 residues. CDR3 in amino acids: CASSQPGAEQFF. CDR3 coding DNA: TGTGCCAGCAGCCAACCTGGGGCAGAGCAGTTCTTC.

The chain combines TRBV19 with TRBJ1-2; D remains unclear. Germline V CDR1 and CDR2: LNHDA, SQIVND (reference sequence). This CDR3 has 14 residues. V lost 0 bases and J 4 bases, leaving 9 bases between the germline ends. CDR3 DNA sequence: TGTGCCAGTAGTATAGATCTGGGCTCCTATGGCTACACCTTC. Its translation is CASSIDLGSYGYTF. Full variable domain (outside the CDR3, taken from reference TRBV19 and TRBJ1-2): DGGITQSPKYLFRKEGQNVTLSCEQNLNHDAMYWYRQDPGQGLRLIYYSQIVNDFQKGDIAEGYSVSREKKESFPLTVTSAQKNPTAFYLCASSIDLGSYGYTFGSGTRLTVV.

This chain connects TRBV28 to TRBJ1-1; D not certain. Germline CDR1 and CDR2: MDHEN and SYDVKM. The CDR3 has 13 residues. The V end lost 6 bases, the J end lost 4 bases, and 12 bases lay between the germline ends. The DNA for the CDR3 is TGTGCCAGCAGACTACCGGGGAGCACTGAAGCTTTCTTT. The encoded protein is CASRLPGSTEAFF. Drawing the rest from reference TRBV28 and TRBJ1-1, the complete variable domain is DVKVTQSSRYLVKRTGEKVFLECVQDMDHENMFWYRQDPGLGLRLIYFSYDVKMKEKGDIPEGYSVSREKKERFSLILESASTNQTSMYLCASRLPGSTEAFFGQGTRLTVV.

The V call is TRBV6-1, the J call TRBJ2-3; the match to TRBD1 covers 8 bases. The V segment lost 3 bases and the J segment 0 bases; nucleotides outside the gene matches: 8. From germline, CDR1 is MNHNS and CDR2 SASEGT. The CDR3 is 17 residues long. The CDR3 protein is CASSDYDRGQSTDTQYF. Here the CDR3 DNA reads TGTGCCAGCAGTGACTATGACAGGGGTCAAAGCACAGATACGCAGTATTTT.